Listed below are T cell receptor beta chains from one sample, sequenced in a study of shared clonotypes between healthy human individuals. Only in-frame clones appear in the TCRdb table, and some are missing; sequencing was by immunoSEQ multiplex PCR. The sample carries around 1.9 million clones, more than 85% recorded once. Source material: naive CD8+ T cells from PBMCs. The receptors were gathered from a young man in good health. Some clones in this sample may be carry-over from other donors' samples. CDR3s leave out the opening cysteine and the closing phenylalanine or tryptophan.

j_call: TRBJ2-1; v_call: TRBV30; cdr3_aa: AWSVTSGRVREQF
j_call: TRBJ2-2; v_call: TRBV4-2; cdr3_aa: ASSQGRELF
j_call: TRBJ2-7; v_call: TRBV7-6; cdr3_aa: ASSLLAGGYYEQY
j_call: TRBJ2-2; v_call: TRBV27; cdr3_aa: ASSLIAAGGNTGELF
j_call: TRBJ2-2; v_call: TRBV18; cdr3_aa: ASSPSTSDRRNTGELF
j_call: TRBJ2-1; v_call: TRBV18; cdr3_aa: ASSRSSGRADEQF
j_call: TRBJ2-7; v_call: TRBV28; cdr3_aa: ASSPERARYEQY
j_call: TRBJ1-4; v_call: TRBV15; cdr3_aa: ATSRSEIKGVRFREKLF
j_call: TRBJ2-1; v_call: TRBV29-1; cdr3_aa: SAAQGLYEQF
j_call: TRBJ2-3; v_call: TRBV9; cdr3_aa: ASSAQIYTDTQY
j_call: TRBJ2-1; v_call: TRBV5-4; cdr3_aa: ASSILAQADEQF
j_call: TRBJ2-7; v_call: TRBV19; cdr3_aa: ASRGMAGRDYEQY
j_call: TRBJ2-7; v_call: TRBV27; cdr3_aa: ASSSLVNEQY
j_call: TRBJ2-1; v_call: TRBV27; cdr3_aa: ASSFRVGEQF
j_call: TRBJ2-7; v_call: TRBV15; cdr3_aa: ATSRGGVSYEQY
j_call: TRBJ2-7; v_call: TRBV27; cdr3_aa: ASSFYPGLSYEQY
j_call: TRBJ2-1; v_call: TRBV7-9; cdr3_aa: ASSPGRVLRNEQF
j_call: TRBJ2-1; v_call: TRBV7-9; cdr3_aa: ASSYRAGISSNVLGEQF
j_call: TRBJ1-1; v_call: TRBV6-5; cdr3_aa: ASRPYQGWYTEAF
j_call: TRBJ2-1; v_call: TRBV7-2; cdr3_aa: ASSEPRRLAVYNEQF
j_call: TRBJ2-1; v_call: TRBV27; cdr3_aa: ASSLWGSASSSYNEQF
j_call: TRBJ1-2; v_call: TRBV18; cdr3_aa: ASSPPGTAYGYT
j_call: TRBJ2-7; v_call: TRBV6-5; cdr3_aa: ASSQGSYEQY
j_call: TRBJ2-1; v_call: TRBV6-4; cdr3_aa: ASSDSNGLREQF
j_call: TRBJ2-7; v_call: TRBV28; cdr3_aa: ASSFPRGAVGEQY
j_call: TRBJ2-1; v_call: TRBV27; cdr3_aa: ASSFAGGPSYNEQF
j_call: TRBJ2-4; v_call: TRBV9; cdr3_aa: ASSGGTTNIQY
j_call: TRBJ2-3; v_call: TRBV7-9; cdr3_aa: ASSLEQGLDTQY
j_call: TRBJ2-2; v_call: TRBV30; cdr3_aa: AWRDLGLAGGTGELF
j_call: TRBJ2-2; v_call: TRBV7-9; cdr3_aa: ASSSPREGAAGELF
j_call: TRBJ2-7; v_call: TRBV11-2; cdr3_aa: ASSLGRDFYEQY
j_call: TRBJ1-1; v_call: TRBV4-1; cdr3_aa: ASSQIRERDTEAF
j_call: TRBJ2-7; v_call: TRBV28; cdr3_aa: ASSLGTSGRDEQY
j_call: TRBJ2-2; v_call: TRBV9; cdr3_aa: ASSGGGTPNTGELF
j_call: TRBJ2-3; v_call: TRBV11-2; cdr3_aa: ASSLAPEQY
j_call: TRBJ1-1; v_call: TRBV5-6; cdr3_aa: ASSPLGQGSTEAF
j_call: TRBJ2-7; v_call: TRBV28; cdr3_aa: ATLRTSGVYEQY
j_call: TRBJ1-2; v_call: TRBV6-5; cdr3_aa: ASSSWDRVQSHGYT
j_call: TRBJ2-4; v_call: TRBV5-8; cdr3_aa: ASSLGALVAKNIQY
j_call: TRBJ1-1; v_call: TRBV30; cdr3_aa: ALGTVTEAF
j_call: TRBJ2-7; v_call: TRBV7-3; cdr3_aa: ASSESGASYEQY
j_call: TRBJ2-2; v_call: TRBV14; cdr3_aa: ASSLRGSNTGELF
j_call: TRBJ2-7; v_call: TRBV14; cdr3_aa: ASSPTQDTYEQY
j_call: TRBJ1-1; v_call: TRBV2; cdr3_aa: ASSDRVQGWGAAF
j_call: TRBJ2-2; v_call: TRBV7-2; cdr3_aa: ASSHPQGTGSGELF
j_call: TRBJ2-7; v_call: TRBV6-5; cdr3_aa: ASSYGQQSSYEQY
j_call: TRBJ2-3; v_call: TRBV28; cdr3_aa: ASSFQLAGLTDTQY